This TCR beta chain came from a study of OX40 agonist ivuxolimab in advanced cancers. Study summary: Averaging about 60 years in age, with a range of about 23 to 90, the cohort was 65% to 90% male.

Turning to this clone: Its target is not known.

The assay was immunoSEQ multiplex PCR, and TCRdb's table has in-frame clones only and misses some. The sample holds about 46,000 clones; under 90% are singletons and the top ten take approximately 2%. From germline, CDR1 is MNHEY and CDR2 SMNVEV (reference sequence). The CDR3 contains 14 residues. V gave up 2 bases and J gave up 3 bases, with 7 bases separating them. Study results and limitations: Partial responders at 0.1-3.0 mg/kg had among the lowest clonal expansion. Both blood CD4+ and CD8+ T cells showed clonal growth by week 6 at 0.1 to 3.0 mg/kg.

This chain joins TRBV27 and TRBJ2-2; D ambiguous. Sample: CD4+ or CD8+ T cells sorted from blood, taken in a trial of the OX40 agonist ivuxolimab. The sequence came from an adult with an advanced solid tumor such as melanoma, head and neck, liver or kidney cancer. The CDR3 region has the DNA TGTGCCAGCAGTTTAGGGTATGACACCGGGGAGCTGTTTTTT. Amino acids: CASSLGYDTGELFF.